This T cell receptor (beta chain) was observed in a study of a mutant IDH1 vaccine in newly diagnosed glioma (dated by TCRdb to about 2021). Concerning the study at large: In the chemotherapy-containing groups, vaccination started alongside temozolomide cycles, whereas in patients who had radiotherapy alone it started 4-6 weeks after radiotherapy. Longitudinal TCRB deep sequencing was done for 25 treated patients, wherever samples were available for exploratory analyses. Before enrollment, most patients had been given radiochemotherapy with temozolomide as standard therapy, while the rest had received either radiotherapy alone or temozolomide alone. Peripheral blood was drawn at six visits: V03 (baseline), V05, V07, V10, V12 and V13. The roughly 33 treated patients were around 62% male and around 40% female, with a mean age of approximately 40 years. The week-35 safety follow-up was designated visit V12, and the week-47 end of study was designated visit V13.

The protocol used for the library was the immunoSEQ multiplex PCR assay. Rearranged TCR beta chain sequences were amplified with the hsTCRB Kit following the manufacturer's protocol. An Illumina MiSeq was used to sequence the TCRB libraries. The authors processed their data as follows. The proprietary platform of the kit vendor was used for demultiplexing, trimming and gene mapping. The immuneACCESS repertoire file appears here via TCRdb, limited to in-frame rearrangements. These files lack a portion of the clones; in checked studies, under half of the deficit traces to unresolved V genes, and the cause of the others is not known. The DNA gave D and trimming, while V, J and clone size come from that table. The sample contains 30,000 to 40,000 clones, 80% to 95% of them found a single time. The ten largest make up 5.1% of the sample. The label giving this sample's time point can be read as: week 47, end of study. A 20-mer mutant IDH1 peptide at 300 micrograms in Montanide made up each vaccine dose, which was injected subcutaneously together with topical imiquimod. Across visits V03 through V10, patients got a total of eight vaccinations, given in weeks 1, 3, 5, 7, 11, 15, 19 and 23. All donors had newly diagnosed IDH1-mutant astrocytomas of WHO grade 3 or 4 that showed loss of nuclear ATRX. The samples were drawn from NOA16, a multicentre, single-arm, open-label phase I trial in Germany that tested a mutant IDH1 peptide vaccine in humans for the first time. Genomic DNA for TCRB sequencing was extracted from EDTA blood using the DNeasy Blood and Tissue Kit.

Concerning this clone itself: Its specific antigen is unknown. Base qualities were left out, and no much larger clone turns up one base away.

Trimming removed 2 bases from V and 9 bases from J; the gene matches leave 11 bases unexplained. The germline V gene supplies CDR1 ENHRY and CDR2 SYGVKD. The CDR3 runs 15 amino acids, cysteine and phenylalanine included. Only CDR3 DNA remains: 45 bases, in frame from the first base. The investigation overall reported the following: Immune responses induced by the vaccine were seen in roughly 95% of patients across multiple MHC alleles. Selection of PBMC samples for TCRB deep sequencing was based on availability. Changes in the top peripheral T cell clonotypes picked up by TCRB sequencing did not appear to be linked to pseudoprogression. The authors noted that analyses of patient blood samples could not be reproduced because of sample limitations.

The source of this sequence is a woman aged 40 to 50 with glioma. The chain is assembled from TRBV10-3 and TRBJ2-5, with 8 middle bases fitting TRBD1. The sample here was PBMCs, taken from a glioma patient whose treatment included an IDH1 peptide vaccine. The CDR3 reads CAISEVAGGVRAQYF. The bases are TGTGCCATCAGTGAGGTGGCAGGGGGCGTTAGAGCCCAGTACTTC.